The 5 T cell receptor beta chains below come from one sample, sequenced in a study of neurological immune-mediated disorders. One entry per CDR3 protein, called by TCRdb with MiXCR from the 5' RACE reads. Among around 41,000 distinct CDR3 sequences listed, around 15% were seen once. The sample was CD4+ T cells from blood. These receptors were obtained from a woman aged 60-75 years with HTLV-1-associated myelopathy (HAM/TSP).

As for this clonotype: This may arise from a read error, as a much more abundant clone is one base away. This chain uses TRBV19 with TRBJ2-2; 8 bases agree with TRBD2. Germline CDR1 LNHDA, CDR2 SQIVND (reference sequence). This CDR3 has 16 amino acids. The CDR3 sequence: CASSISGEVLTGDLFF. Here the CDR3 DNA reads TGTGCCAGTAGTATTAGCGGGGAGGTCTTAACCGGGGATCTGTTTTTT.

The table lists this clonotype with a count of one. The chain links TRBV6-5 to TRBJ1-1; weak D call: TRBD1 (5 bases). From germline, CDR1 is MNHEY and CDR2 SVGAGI. V lost 6 bases to trimming and J lost 3 bases, with 17 bases between them. This CDR3 is 15 amino acids long. The CDR3 region is CASRGLIVGDTEAFF. CDR3 sequence (DNA): TGTGCCAGCAGGGGGCTGATCGTCGGGGACACTGAAGCTTTCTTT.

The sample holds many counts of this clonotype. V gene TRBV7-3 combines with J gene TRBJ1-1; no definite D call. Trimming took off 1 base at V and 7 bases at J, with 10 bases between the two ends. CDR1 and CDR2 from the germline V gene are SGHTA and FQGTGA. The CDR3 has 13 residues. The DNA of the CDR3 is TGTGCCAGCAGCTTAATGTCAGGCGGTGAAGCTTTCTTT. It encodes CASSLMSGGEAFF.

This clonotype has a count of ten or more. The V and J genes are TRBV6-6 and TRBJ1-1, with a tentative D call TRBD1 (5 bases). Germline V gene lookup returns CDR1 MNHNY and CDR2 SVGAGI (reference sequence). This CDR3 is built from 14 residues. V gave up 6 bases and J gave up 7 bases, with 18 bases separating them. CDR3 DNA: TGTGCCAGCAGACAGGACACCCTCCGGGTTGAAGCTTTCTTT. As protein: CASRQDTLRVEAFF.

Many counts were recorded for this clonotype. V is TRBV5-1 and J is TRBJ1-2; TRBD1 aligns across 8 bases. CDR3 length equals 13 residues. CDR1 is SGHRS, CDR2 YFSETQ, per germline. With 0 bases clipped from V and 6 bases from J, the junction kept 1 base outside the gene matches. In DNA, the CDR3 is TGCGCCAGCAGCTTGGGGACAGGGAATGGCTACACCTTC. As protein: CASSLGTGNGYTF. The full variable domain, with the rest looked up from reference TRBV5-1 and TRBJ1-2, is KAGVTQTPRYLIKTRGQQVTLSCSPISGHRSVSWYQQTPGQGLQFLFEYFSETQRNKGNFPGRFSGRQFSNSRSEMNVSTLELGDSALYLCASSLGTGNGYTFGSGTRLTVV.